The source of this TCR beta chain is a study of blood T cell repertoires in COVID-19. Study in general: The United States, Italy and Spain supplied acute and convalescent COVID-19 samples. T cells, B-cell-depleted T cells, or PBMCs supplied cDNA or gDNA.

Sequenced by immunoSEQ multiplex PCR; TCRdb stores in-frame clones only, minus some. The sample has approximately 170,000 clones, approximately 86% seen once; the top ten hold about 8.8%. Trimming removed 1 base from V and 5 bases from J, with 11 bases in between. Germline values: CDR1 SEHNR, CDR2 FQNEAQ (reference sequence). The CDR3 totals 15 residues. The TCR originated in a woman older than 75 with COVID-19, enrolled during active disease. The sequenced sample consisted of peripheral blood. The chain has TRBV7-9 and TRBJ1-4; D gene unclear. The CDR3 sequence: CASSLGGRNNEKLFF. The CDR3 DNA reads TGTGCCAGCAGCTTAGGCGGCAGAAACAATGAAAAACTGTTTTTT. The full variable domain, completed using reference TRBV7-9 and TRBJ1-4, is DTGVSQNPRHKITKRGQNVTFRCDPISEHNRLYWYRQTLGQGPEFLTYFQNEAQLEKSRLLSDRFSAERPKGSFSTLEIQRTEQGDSAMYLCASSLGGRNNEKLFFGSGTQLSVL.